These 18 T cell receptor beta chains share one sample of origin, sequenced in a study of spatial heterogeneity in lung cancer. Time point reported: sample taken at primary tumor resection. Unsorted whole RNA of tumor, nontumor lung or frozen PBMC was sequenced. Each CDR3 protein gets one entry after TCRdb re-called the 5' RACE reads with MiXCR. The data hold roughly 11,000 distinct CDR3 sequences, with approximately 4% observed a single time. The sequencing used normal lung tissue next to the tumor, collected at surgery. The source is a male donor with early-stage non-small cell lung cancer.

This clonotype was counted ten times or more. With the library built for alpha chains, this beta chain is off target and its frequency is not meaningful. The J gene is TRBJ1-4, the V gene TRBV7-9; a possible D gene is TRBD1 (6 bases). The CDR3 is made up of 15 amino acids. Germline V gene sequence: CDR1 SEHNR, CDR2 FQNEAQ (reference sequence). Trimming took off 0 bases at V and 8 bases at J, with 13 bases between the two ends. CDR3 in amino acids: CASSLAWGAREKLFF. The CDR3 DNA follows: TGTGCCAGCAGCTTAGCTTGGGGGGCTCGGGAAAAACTGTTTTTT.

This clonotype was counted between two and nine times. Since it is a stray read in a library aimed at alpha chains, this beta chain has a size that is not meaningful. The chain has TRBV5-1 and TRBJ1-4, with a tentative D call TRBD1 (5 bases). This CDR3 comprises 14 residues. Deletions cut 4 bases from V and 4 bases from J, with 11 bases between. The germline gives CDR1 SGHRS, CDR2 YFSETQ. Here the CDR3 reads CASSEGTGNEKLFF. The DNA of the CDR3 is TGCGCCAGCAGCGAAGGGACCGGTAATGAAAAACTGTTTTTT.

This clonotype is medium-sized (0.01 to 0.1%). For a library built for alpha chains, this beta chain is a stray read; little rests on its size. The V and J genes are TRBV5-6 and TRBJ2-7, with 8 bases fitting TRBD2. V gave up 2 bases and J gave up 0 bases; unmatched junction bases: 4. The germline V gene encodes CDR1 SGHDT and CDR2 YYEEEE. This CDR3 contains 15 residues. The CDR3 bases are TGTGCCAGCAGCTTAGGAGGGACTAGCTCCTACGAGCAGTACTTC. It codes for CASSLGGTSSYEQYF.

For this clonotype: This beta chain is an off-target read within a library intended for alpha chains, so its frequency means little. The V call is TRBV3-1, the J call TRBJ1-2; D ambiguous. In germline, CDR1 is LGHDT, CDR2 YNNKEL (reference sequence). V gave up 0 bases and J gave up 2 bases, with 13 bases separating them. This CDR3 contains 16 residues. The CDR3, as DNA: TGTGCCAGCAGCCAAGATCCCGGGGTTACAAACTATGGCTACACCTTC. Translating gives CASSQDPGVTNYGYTF.

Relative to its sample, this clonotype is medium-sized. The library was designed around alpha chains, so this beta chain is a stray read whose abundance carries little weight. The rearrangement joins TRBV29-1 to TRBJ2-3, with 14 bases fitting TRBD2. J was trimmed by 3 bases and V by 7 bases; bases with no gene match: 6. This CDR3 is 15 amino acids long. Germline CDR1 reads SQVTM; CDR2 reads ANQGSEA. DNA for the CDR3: TGCAGCGGGCAGGGGACTAGCGGGAGTACAGATACGCAGTATTTT. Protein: CSGQGTSGSTDTQYF.

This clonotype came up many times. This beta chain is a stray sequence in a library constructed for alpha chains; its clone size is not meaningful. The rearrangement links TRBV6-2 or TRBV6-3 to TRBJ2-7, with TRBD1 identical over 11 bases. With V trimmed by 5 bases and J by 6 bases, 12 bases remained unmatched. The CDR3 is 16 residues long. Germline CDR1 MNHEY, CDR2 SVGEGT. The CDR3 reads CASSTFGQGASGEQYF. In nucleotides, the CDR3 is TGTGCCAGCAGTACGTTTGGACAGGGGGCCTCAGGCGAGCAGTACTTC.

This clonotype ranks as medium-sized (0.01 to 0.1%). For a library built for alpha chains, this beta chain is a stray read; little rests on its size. The CDR3 nucleotides are TGTGCCAGCAGCTTAGTTCCCCCGGGCCCAGGAGCCGGAAACTATGGCTACACCTTC. This sequence encodes CASSLVPPGPGAGNYGYTF. V is TRBV7-6 and J is TRBJ1-2, with D uncertain. Germline V gene lookup returns CDR1 SGHVS and CDR2 FNYEAQ. There are 19 residues in the CDR3. With 1 base removed from V and 2 bases from J, the gap between germline ends came to 23 bases.

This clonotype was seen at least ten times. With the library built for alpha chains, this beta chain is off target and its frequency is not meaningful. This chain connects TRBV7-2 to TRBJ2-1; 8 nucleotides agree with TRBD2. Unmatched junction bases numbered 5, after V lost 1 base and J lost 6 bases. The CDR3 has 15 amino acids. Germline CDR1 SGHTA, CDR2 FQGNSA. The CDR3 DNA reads TGTGCCAGCAGCTTAGTCGGACTAGCCCGCAATGAGCAGTTCTTC. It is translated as CASSLVGLARNEQFF. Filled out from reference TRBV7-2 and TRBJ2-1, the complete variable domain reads GAGVSQSPSNKVTEKGKDVELRCDPISGHTALYWYRQSLGQGLEFLIYFQGNSAPDKSGLPSDRFSAERTGGSVSTLTIQRTQQEDSAVYLCASSLVGLARNEQFFGPGTRLTVL.

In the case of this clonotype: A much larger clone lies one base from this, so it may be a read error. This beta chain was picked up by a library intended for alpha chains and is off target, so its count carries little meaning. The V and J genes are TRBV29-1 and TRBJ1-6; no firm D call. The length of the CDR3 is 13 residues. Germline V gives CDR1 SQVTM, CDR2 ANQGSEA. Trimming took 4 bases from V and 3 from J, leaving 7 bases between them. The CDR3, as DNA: TGCAGCGTTGCTCAGCGCTATAATTCACCCCTCCACTTT. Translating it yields CSVAQRYNSPLHF.

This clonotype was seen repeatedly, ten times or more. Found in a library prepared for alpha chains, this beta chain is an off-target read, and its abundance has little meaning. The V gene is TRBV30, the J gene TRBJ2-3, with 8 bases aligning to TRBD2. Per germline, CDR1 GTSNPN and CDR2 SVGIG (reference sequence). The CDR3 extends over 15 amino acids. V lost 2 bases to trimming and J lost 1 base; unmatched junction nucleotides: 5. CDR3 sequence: CAWSLQLAGTDTQYF. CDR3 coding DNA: TGTGCCTGGAGTCTTCAACTAGCGGGCACAGATACGCAGTATTTT.

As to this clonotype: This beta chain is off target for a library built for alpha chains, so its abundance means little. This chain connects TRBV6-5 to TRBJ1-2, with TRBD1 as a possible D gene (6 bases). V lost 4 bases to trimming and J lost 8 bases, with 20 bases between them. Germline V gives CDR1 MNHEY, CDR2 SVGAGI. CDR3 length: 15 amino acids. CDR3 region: CASSSPGTGQQGYTF. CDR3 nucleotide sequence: TGTGCCAGCAGTTCGCCGGGGACCGGACAGCAAGGCTACACCTTC.

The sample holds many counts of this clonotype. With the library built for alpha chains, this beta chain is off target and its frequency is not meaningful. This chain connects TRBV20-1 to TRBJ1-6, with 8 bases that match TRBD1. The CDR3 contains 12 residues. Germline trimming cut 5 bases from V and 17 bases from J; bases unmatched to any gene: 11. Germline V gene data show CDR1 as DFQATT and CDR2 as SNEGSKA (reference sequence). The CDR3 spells CSAGTGGIVVHF. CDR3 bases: TGCAGTGCTGGGACAGGCGGAATTGTCGTCCACTTT.

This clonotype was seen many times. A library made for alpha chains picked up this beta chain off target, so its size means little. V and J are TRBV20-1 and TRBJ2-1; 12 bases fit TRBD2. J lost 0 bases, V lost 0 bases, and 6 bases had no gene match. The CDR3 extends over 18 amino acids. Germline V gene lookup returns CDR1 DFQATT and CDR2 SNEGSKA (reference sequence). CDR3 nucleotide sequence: TGCAGTGCTAGAGATAAGGGACTAGCGGGTAACTCCTACAATGAGCAGTTCTTC. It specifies CSARDKGLAGNSYNEQFF.

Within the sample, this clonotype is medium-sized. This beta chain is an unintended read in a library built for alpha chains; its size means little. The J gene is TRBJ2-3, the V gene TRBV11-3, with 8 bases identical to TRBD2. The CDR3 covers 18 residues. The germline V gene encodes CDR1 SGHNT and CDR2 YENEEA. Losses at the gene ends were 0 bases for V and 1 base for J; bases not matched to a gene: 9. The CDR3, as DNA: TGTGCCAGCAGCTTAGATGGGGAGGAAGCGGGGGGCACAGATACGCAGTATTTT. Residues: CASSLDGEEAGGTDTQYF.

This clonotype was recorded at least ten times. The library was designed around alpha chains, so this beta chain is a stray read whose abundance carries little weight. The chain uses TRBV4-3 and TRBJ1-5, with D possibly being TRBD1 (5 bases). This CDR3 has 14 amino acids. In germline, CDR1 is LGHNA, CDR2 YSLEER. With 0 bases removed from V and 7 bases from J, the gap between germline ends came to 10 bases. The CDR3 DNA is TGCGCCAGCAGCCAAGAAGGGGAGGGGCAGCCCCAGCATTTT. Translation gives CASSQEGEGQPQHF.

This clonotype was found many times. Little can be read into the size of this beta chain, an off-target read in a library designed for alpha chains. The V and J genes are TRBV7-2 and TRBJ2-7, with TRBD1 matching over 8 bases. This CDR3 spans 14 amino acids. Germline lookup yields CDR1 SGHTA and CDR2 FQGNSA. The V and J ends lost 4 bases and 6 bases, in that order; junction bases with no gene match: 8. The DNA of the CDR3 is TGTGCCAGCAGCTCATATTATACAGGGGGCGAGCAGTACTTC. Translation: CASSSYYTGGEQYF.

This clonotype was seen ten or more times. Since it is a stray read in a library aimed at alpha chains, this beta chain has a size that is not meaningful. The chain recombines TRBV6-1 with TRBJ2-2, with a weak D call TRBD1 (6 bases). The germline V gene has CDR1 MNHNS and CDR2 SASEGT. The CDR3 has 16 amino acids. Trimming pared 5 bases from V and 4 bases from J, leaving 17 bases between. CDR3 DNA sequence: TGTGCCAGCAGTTTAACAGGGCTATTGAGCACCGGGGAGCTGTTTTTT. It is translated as CASSLTGLLSTGELFF.

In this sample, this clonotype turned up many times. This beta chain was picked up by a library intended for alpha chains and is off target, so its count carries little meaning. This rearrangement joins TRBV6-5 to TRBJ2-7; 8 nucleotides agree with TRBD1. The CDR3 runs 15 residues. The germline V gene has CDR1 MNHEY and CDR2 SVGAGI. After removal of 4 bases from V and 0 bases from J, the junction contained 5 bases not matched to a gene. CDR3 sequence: CASSLGQGASYEQYF. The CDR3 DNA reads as TGTGCCAGCAGTTTAGGTCAGGGGGCCTCCTACGAGCAGTACTTC.